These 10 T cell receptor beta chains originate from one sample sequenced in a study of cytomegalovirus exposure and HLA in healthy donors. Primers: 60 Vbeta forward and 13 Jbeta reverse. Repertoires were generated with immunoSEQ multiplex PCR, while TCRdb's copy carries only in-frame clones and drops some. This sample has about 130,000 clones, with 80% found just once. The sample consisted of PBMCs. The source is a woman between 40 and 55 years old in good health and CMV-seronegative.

The CDR3 DNA follows: TGTGCCAGTAGTATGGGGGGGCCGGGCGACGGCTACACCTTC. Protein product: CASSMGGPGDGYTF. The chain is built from TRBV19 and TRBJ1-2, with a tentative D call TRBD1 (6 bases). The CDR3 runs 14 residues. CDR1 and CDR2 from the germline V gene are LNHDA and SQIVND (reference sequence). Between the trimmed V and J ends, which lost 3 bases and 8 bases, there was a span of 16 bases.

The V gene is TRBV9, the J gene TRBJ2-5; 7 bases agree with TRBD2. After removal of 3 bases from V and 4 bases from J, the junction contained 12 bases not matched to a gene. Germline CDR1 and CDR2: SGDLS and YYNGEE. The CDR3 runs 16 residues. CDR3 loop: CASSASPGGLRETQYF. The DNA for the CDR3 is TGTGCCAGCAGCGCCTCCCCCGGGGGGTTGCGAGAGACCCAGTACTTC. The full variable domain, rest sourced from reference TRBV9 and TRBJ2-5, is DSGVTQTPKHLITATGQRVTLRCSPRSGDLSVYWYQQSLDQGLQFLIQYYNGEERAKGNILERFSAQQFPDLHSELNLSSLELGDSALYFCASSASPGGLRETQYFGPGTRLLVL.

The CDR3 DNA reads as TGTGCCAGCAGCCCCCTAGCGGAGCCTTACAATGAGCAGTTCTTC. This translates into CASSPLAEPYNEQFF. The V gene is TRBV5-4, the J gene TRBJ2-1; 7 bases fit TRBD2. The CDR3 has 15 residues. In germline, CDR1 is SGHNT, CDR2 YYREEE (reference sequence). J was trimmed by 4 bases and V by 4 bases; bases with no gene match: 8.

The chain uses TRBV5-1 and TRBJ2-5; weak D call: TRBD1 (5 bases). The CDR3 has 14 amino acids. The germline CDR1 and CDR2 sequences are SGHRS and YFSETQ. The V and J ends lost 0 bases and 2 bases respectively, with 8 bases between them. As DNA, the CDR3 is TGCGCCAGCAGCTTGGGGGGCTATCAAGAGACCCAGTACTTC. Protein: CASSLGGYQETQYF.

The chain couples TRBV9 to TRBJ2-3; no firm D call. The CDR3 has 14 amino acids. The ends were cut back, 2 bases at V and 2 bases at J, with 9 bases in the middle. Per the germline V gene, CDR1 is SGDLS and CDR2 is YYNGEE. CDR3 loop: CASSVSGNTDTQYF. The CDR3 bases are TGTGCCAGCAGCGTCTCAGGAAACACAGATACGCAGTATTTT.

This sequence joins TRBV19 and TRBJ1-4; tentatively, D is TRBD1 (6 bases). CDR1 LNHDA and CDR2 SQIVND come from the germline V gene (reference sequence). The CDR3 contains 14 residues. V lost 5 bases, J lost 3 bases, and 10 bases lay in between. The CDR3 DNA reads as TGTGCCAGTAGTCCACAGGGCCCTAATGAAAAACTGTTTTTT. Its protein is CASSPQGPNEKLFF.

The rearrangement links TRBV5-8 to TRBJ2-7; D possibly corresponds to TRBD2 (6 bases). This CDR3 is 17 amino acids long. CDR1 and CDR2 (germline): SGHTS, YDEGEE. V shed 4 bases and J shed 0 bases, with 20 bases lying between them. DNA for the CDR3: TGTGCCAGCAGCCCGGGGGAAGTACGGGGGATCTCCTACGAGCAGTACTTC. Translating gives CASSPGEVRGISYEQYF.

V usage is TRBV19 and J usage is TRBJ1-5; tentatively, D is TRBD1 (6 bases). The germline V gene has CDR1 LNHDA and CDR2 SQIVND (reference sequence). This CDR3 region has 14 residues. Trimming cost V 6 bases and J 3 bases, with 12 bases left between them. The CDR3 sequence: CASSTQGYNQPQHF. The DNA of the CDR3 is TGTGCCAGTAGCACACAGGGTTACAATCAGCCCCAGCATTTT.

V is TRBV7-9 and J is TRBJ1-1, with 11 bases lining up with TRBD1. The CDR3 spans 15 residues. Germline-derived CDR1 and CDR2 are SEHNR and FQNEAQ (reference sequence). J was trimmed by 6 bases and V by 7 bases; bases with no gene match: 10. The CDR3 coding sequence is TGTGCCAGCACTCCTAGGACAGGGGGCAAAGCTGAAGCTTTCTTT. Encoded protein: CASTPRTGGKAEAFF.

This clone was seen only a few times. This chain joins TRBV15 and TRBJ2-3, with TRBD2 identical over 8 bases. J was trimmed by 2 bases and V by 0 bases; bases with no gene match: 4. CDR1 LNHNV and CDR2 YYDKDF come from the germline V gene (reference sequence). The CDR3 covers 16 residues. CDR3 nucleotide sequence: TGTGCCACCAGCAGAGAGGTAGCGGGGTCCACAGATACGCAGTATTTT. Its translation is CATSREVAGSTDTQYF. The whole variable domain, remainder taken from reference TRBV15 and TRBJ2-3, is DAMVIQNPRYQVTQFGKPVTLSCSQTLNHNVMYWYQQKSSQAPKLLFHYYDKDFNNEADTPDNFQSRRPNTSFCFLDIRSPGLGDTAMYLCATSREVAGSTDTQYFGPGTRLTVL.